Listed here are 14 T cell receptor beta chains from one sample, sequenced in a study of regulatory and conventional T cells in breast cancer. Using its own MiXCR run on the PCR reads, TCRdb lists one record per CDR3 protein. The data hold some 16,000 distinct CDR3 sequences, with around 30% observed a single time. Specimen: conventional T cells from blood. These receptors were obtained from a female donor in good health.

The chain employs TRBV12-3 or TRBV12-4 and TRBJ2-5; tentatively, D is TRBD1 or TRBD2 (6 bases each). V lost 3 bases and J lost 5, with 10 bases in between. The CDR3 consists of 13 residues. The CDR3 loop reads CASSFGGLETQYF. DNA for the CDR3: TGTGCCAGCAGTTTTGGGGGGCTCGAGACCCAGTACTTC.

The chain combines TRBV28 with TRBJ1-1; TRBD1 is a possible D gene (5 bases). V was cut by 7 bases and J by 3 bases, with 18 bases left in between. The CDR3 sequence is 15 residues long. In germline, CDR1 is MDHEN, CDR2 SYDVKM. CDR3 DNA: TGTGCCAGCACCAGGGATTACGGAGGGGACACTGAAGCTTTCTTT. It encodes CASTRDYGGDTEAFF.

This chain links TRBV6-2 or TRBV6-3 with TRBJ2-7; 7 positions agree with TRBD2. The germline V gene has CDR1 MNHEY and CDR2 SVGEGT. V gave up 0 bases and J gave up 6 bases; unmatched junction bases: 8. The CDR3 is 15 amino acids. Written as DNA, the CDR3 is TGTGCCAGCAGTTACTCGGCGGGAGAGGTGGGCGAGCAGTACTTC. Amino acids: CASSYSAGEVGEQYF.

This sequence joins TRBV2 and TRBJ2-7; 7 nucleotides align to TRBD2. V shed 7 bases, J shed 3 bases, and the junction held 18 bases outside the gene matches. CDR1 SNHLY and CDR2 FYNNEI come from the germline V gene. The CDR3 runs 17 residues. Here the CDR3 reads CASKGELAMEIVYEQYF. CDR3 sequence (DNA): TGTGCCAGCAAAGGGGAACTAGCGATGGAGATCGTCTACGAGCAGTACTTC.

This clonotype was recorded a few times. This rearrangement joins TRBV12-3 or TRBV12-4 to TRBJ2-1; 11 positions agree with TRBD2. Germline trimming cut 6 bases from V and 12 bases from J; bases unmatched to any gene: 4. CDR3 size: 12 residues. Here the CDR3 reads CASRFTSGRQFF. The CDR3 DNA reads TGTGCCAGCAGGTTTACTAGCGGGAGGCAGTTCTTC.

By frequency in the sample, this clonotype is medium-sized. This chain uses TRBV7-2 with TRBJ1-2; weak D call: TRBD1 (6 bases). V lost 4 bases, J lost 2 bases, and 8 bases lay in between. This CDR3 has 13 amino acids. CDR1 and CDR2 (germline): SGHTA, FQGNSA. The CDR3 sequence: CASSSGVNYGYTF. As DNA, the CDR3 is TGTGCCAGCAGCTCAGGGGTGAACTATGGCTACACCTTC.

Concerning this clonotype itself: At one end the junction does not follow the germline gene, possibly because of a read error. The genes are TRBV20-1 and TRBJ1-5; unclear D gene. The V gene's germline CDR1 is DFQATT and CDR2 SNEGSKA (reference sequence). This CDR3 has 13 residues. In DNA, the CDR3 is TGCAGTGCTCTGAGGCAGACGGATCAGCTCCAGCATTTT. Protein sequence: CSALRQTDQLQHF.

The rearrangement links TRBV7-9 to TRBJ2-1; no reliable D call. Germline V gives CDR1 SEHNR, CDR2 FQNEAQ (reference sequence). CDR3 length equals 12 residues. V was clipped by 5 bases and J by 8 bases, with 10 bases between them. The CDR3 bases are TGTGCCAGCAGCCCACAAATCCATGAGCAGTTCTTC. Translated: CASSPQIHEQFF.

DNA for the CDR3: TGTGCCAGCAGCCAAGAACGGACTAGCGGCGGCGAGGATACGCAGTATTTT. It codes for CASSQERTSGGEDTQYF. The chain recombines TRBV4-2 with TRBJ2-3, with TRBD2 matching 10 bases. Germline assignment: CDR1 LGHNA and CDR2 YNFKEQ. The CDR3 is 17 residues long. V lost 0 bases, J lost 6 bases, and 9 bases stayed unmatched.

Only a few counts were recorded for this clonotype. The chain is built from TRBV20-1 and TRBJ2-5, with TRBD1 identical over 7 bases. V shed 3 bases, J shed 5 bases, and the junction held 6 bases outside the gene matches. From germline, CDR1 is DFQATT and CDR2 SNEGSKA (reference sequence). This CDR3 region has 13 residues. CDR3 DNA: TGCAGTGCTAGCAGGACAGGCGGGGAGACCCAGTACTTC. This encodes CSASRTGGETQYF.

Points on this clonotype: This clone may be a read error of a much larger clone one base away. V is TRBV12-3 or TRBV12-4 and J is TRBJ2-5, with D uncertain. Trimming cost V 8 bases and J 4 bases, with 11 bases left between them. This CDR3 has 12 amino acids. In nucleotides, the CDR3 is TGTGCCAGCGCGGCCAGGCGAGAGACCCAGTACTTC. Protein: CASAARRETQYF.

The CDR3 here is CSASPGGNQPQHF. Written as DNA, the CDR3 is TGCAGTGCTTCCCCAGGGGGTAATCAGCCCCAGCATTTT. V is TRBV20-1 and J is TRBJ1-5; 7 nucleotides match TRBD1. This CDR3 spans 13 amino acids. The junction had 5 bases not matched to a gene; V was cut back by 5 bases and J by 4 bases. Germline CDR1 and CDR2: DFQATT and SNEGSKA (reference sequence).

This clonotype appeared once. An end of the junction differs from the germline gene, which may be a read error. The V and J genes are TRBV2 and TRBJ2-1; possibly TRBD2 for D (7 bases). The CDR3 has 14 amino acids. Germline V gene lookup returns CDR1 SNHLY and CDR2 FYNNEI. CDR3 in DNA: TGTGCCAGCAACCCGGGGGGCGTCTACAATGAGCAGTCCTTC. It encodes CASNPGGVYNEQSF.

This clonotype was observed a few times. The chain couples TRBV20-1 to TRBJ2-1; D not certain. CDR3 size: 10 residues. Germline assignment: CDR1 DFQATT and CDR2 SNEGSKA (reference sequence). With 4 bases removed from V and 4 bases from J, the gap between germline ends came to 2 bases. The CDR3 nucleotides are TGCAGTGCTAATTACAATGAGCAGTTCTTC. Translation: CSANYNEQFF.